One sample yielded the 30 T cell receptor beta chains listed below, sequenced in a study of T cells in Graves' hyperthyroidism and ophthalmopathy. Using RNA transcripts as the source, TCR beta CDR3 regions were amplified. The HTBI primer set drove a first-round RT-PCR of the TCR CDR3. TCRdb redid the calling of the multiplex PCR reads with MiXCR, one entry per CDR3 protein. The sample yields 350,000 to 400,000 distinct CDR3 sequences, about 15% seen once. The material sequenced was blood. Receptors were obtained from a woman aged 25 to 45 with Graves' hyperthyroidism.

The chain has TRBV2 and TRBJ2-5; perhaps TRBD2 as D (5 bases). Germline V CDR1 and CDR2: SNHLY, FYNNEI. Trimming took 1 base from V and 0 from J, leaving 12 bases between them. There are 16 residues in the CDR3. DNA for the CDR3: TGTGCCAGCAGTGAAGAAGGGCTAGCAAACCAAGAGACCCAGTACTTC. This translates into CASSEEGLANQETQYF.

This clonotype was seen ten or more times. The chain links TRBV7-2 to TRBJ2-2; TRBD1 aligns across 9 bases. This CDR3 has 15 residues. The V and J ends lost 3 bases and 3 bases, in that order; junction bases with no gene match: 2. Germline CDR1 reads SGHTA; CDR2 reads FQGNSA. CDR3 region: CASSFRDRDTGELFF. The CDR3 nucleotides are TGTGCCAGCAGCTTCCGGGACAGGGACACCGGGGAGCTGTTTTTT.

Worth noting for this clonotype: The junction departs from the called germline gene at one end, perhaps through a read error. J is TRBJ2-7 and V is TRBV9, with 8 bases identical to TRBD2. CDR1 and CDR2 from the germline V gene are SGDLS and YYNGEE. CDR3 size: 16 residues. The chain's CDR3 is CAGSVEGREATYEQYF. The CDR3 DNA is TGTGCCGGCAGCGTAGAGGGGCGGGAGGCGACCTACGAGCAGTACTTC.

This clonotype was found many times. The V call is TRBV11-2, the J call TRBJ2-5; 8 positions match TRBD1. The germline V gene has CDR1 SGHAT and CDR2 FQNNGV. V was clipped by 1 base and J by 5 bases; unmatched bases: 6. The CDR3 runs 15 residues. CDR3: CASSLAPGGWETQYF. The CDR3 DNA is TGTGCCAGCAGCTTAGCCCCAGGGGGCTGGGAGACCCAGTACTTC.

V gene TRBV18 combines with J gene TRBJ2-5; 12 bases map to TRBD2. CDR1 and CDR2 (germline): KGHSH, LQKENI. This CDR3 region has 18 residues. V shed 3 bases, J shed 6 bases, and the junction held 14 bases outside the gene matches. The CDR3 region has the DNA TGTGCCAGCTCACCCGGGACGGCGACTAGCGGGAGAGGAAAGACCCAGTACTTC. Encoded protein: CASSPGTATSGRGKTQYF.

This clonotype was detected many times. The rearrangement joins TRBV3-1 to TRBJ2-1, with TRBD2 identical over 8 bases. V dropped 4 bases and J dropped 0; count of bases not matched to a gene: 5. This CDR3 is 16 amino acids long. Germline V gene lookup returns CDR1 LGHDT and CDR2 YNNKEL (reference sequence). CDR3: CASSPLSGNSYNEQFF. CDR3 nucleotides: TGTGCCAGCAGCCCCCTTAGCGGGAACTCCTACAATGAGCAGTTCTTC.

The CDR3: CASSITSGQGNGGYTF. The CDR3 DNA follows: TGTGCCAGTAGTATTACTTCAGGACAGGGGAACGGCGGCTACACCTTC. This chain joins TRBV19 and TRBJ1-2, with 9 bases lining up with TRBD1. Per the germline V gene, CDR1 is LNHDA and CDR2 is SQIVND (reference sequence). There are 16 residues in the CDR3. J gave up 8 bases and V 3 bases, and 13 bases lay outside the gene matches. Full variable domain (missing parts from reference TRBV19 and TRBJ1-2): DGGITQSPKYLFRKEGQNVTLSCEQNLNHDAMYWYRQDPGQGLRLIYYSQIVNDFQKGDIAEGYSVSREKKESFPLTVTSAQKNPTAFYLCASSITSGQGNGGYTFGSGTRLTVV.

The rearrangement joins TRBV27 to TRBJ1-5; no definite D call. CDR3 length equals 15 residues. V was cut by 8 bases and J by 1 base, with 15 bases left in between. Germline CDR1 reads MNHEY; CDR2 reads SMNVEV (reference sequence). CDR3 sequence reads: CASSDYGESNQPQHF. The CDR3 DNA sequence: TGTGCCAGCTCTGATTACGGTGAAAGCAATCAGCCCCAGCATTTT.

This sequence joins TRBV29-1 and TRBJ2-1; D uncertain. Per the germline V gene, CDR1 is SQVTM and CDR2 is ANQGSEA. The CDR3 spans 11 residues. V was cut by 4 bases and J by 7 bases, with 8 bases left in between. The CDR3 spells CSVGRVNEQFF. Written as DNA, the CDR3 is TGCAGCGTTGGACGTGTTAATGAGCAGTTCTTC.

This clonotype was counted a few times. CDR3 sequence reads: CASRLDSTSYEQYF. In DNA, the CDR3 is TGTGCCAGCAGGCTTGACTCAACCTCCTACGAGCAGTACTTC. The chain is built from TRBV2 and TRBJ2-7; D is ambiguous. The CDR3 spans 14 residues. V dropped 6 bases and J dropped 0 bases, with 12 bases sitting between them. CDR1 is SNHLY and CDR2 is FYNNEI in the germline V gene.

This clonotype was detected a few times. This chain uses TRBV7-9 with TRBJ2-1; 9 nucleotides align to TRBD2. In germline, CDR1 is SEHNR, CDR2 FQNEAQ (reference sequence). J gave up 1 base and V 5 bases, and 3 bases lay outside the gene matches. This CDR3 has 15 residues. The CDR3 DNA reads as TGTGCCAGCAGCGGCGGGAGGGTGTCCTACAATGAGCAGTTCTTC. Protein product: CASSGGRVSYNEQFF.

This clonotype has ten or more counts. The chain couples TRBV20-1 to TRBJ2-3; perhaps TRBD2 as D (7 bases). CDR3 length equals 15 residues. Trimming cost V 1 base and J 4 bases, with 15 bases left between them. Germline-derived CDR1 and CDR2 are DFQATT and SNEGSKA (reference sequence). DNA of the CDR3: TGCAGTGCTAGAGTCCAGGGGAGGGTGGCAGATACGCAGTATTTT. This encodes CSARVQGRVADTQYF.

The chain is built from TRBV28 and TRBJ2-7, with a possible D match to TRBD2 (6 bases). This CDR3 is built from 13 residues. The V gene's germline CDR1 is MDHEN and CDR2 SYDVKM. The V gene lost 6 bases and the J gene lost 2 bases, with 11 bases spanning the gap. The CDR3 here is CASRAGTAYEQYF. As DNA, the CDR3 is TGTGCCAGCAGGGCCGGGACTGCCTACGAGCAGTACTTC.

This clonotype was detected only once. V usage is TRBV24-1 and J usage is TRBJ1-5; the D is unclear. The germline V gene has CDR1 KGHDR and CDR2 SFDVKD. This CDR3 has 14 amino acids. V was clipped by 3 bases and J by 8 bases, with 13 bases between them. In nucleotides, the CDR3 is TGTGCCACCAGTGATCCGCGAAGTCGGGAGCCCCAGCATTTT. Its translation is CATSDPRSREPQHF.

This clonotype was observed many times. The J gene is TRBJ2-7, the V gene TRBV3-1; D is unclear. V lost 0 bases and J 4 bases, leaving 7 bases between the germline ends. The V gene's germline CDR1 is LGHDT and CDR2 YNNKEL (reference sequence). This CDR3 comprises 13 residues. The CDR3 coding sequence is TGTGCCAGCAGCCAAGATCCGCCGTACGAGCAGTACTTC. Translating gives CASSQDPPYEQYF.

The sample holds many counts of this clonotype. Germline and junction disagree at one end, which may indicate a read error. The gene calls are TRBV12-3 or TRBV12-4 and TRBJ2-1; D may be TRBD2 (6 bases). This CDR3 spans 14 amino acids. CDR3 in amino acids: CASSVAWEDNEQFF. The DNA of the CDR3 is TGTGCCAGCAGTGTAGCCTGGGAGGACAATGAGCAGTTCTTC.

This clonotype was counted many times. The chain employs TRBV18 and TRBJ1-3; D remains unclear. Germline loops: CDR1 KGHSH, CDR2 LQKENI. V lost 2 bases to trimming and J lost 0 bases, with 11 bases between them. CDR3 length: 16 amino acids. The CDR3 bases are TGTGCCAGCTCACCAAATCCCGGGGTCTCTGGAAACACCATATATTTT. Amino acid sequence: CASSPNPGVSGNTIYF.

This clonotype was seen repeatedly, ten times or more. The chain has TRBV3-1 and TRBJ1-1; D remains ambiguous. Per the germline V gene, CDR1 is LGHDT and CDR2 is YNNKEL (reference sequence). The CDR3 contains 12 residues. Trimming left V 4 bases short and J 2 bases short, with 5 bases between. The CDR3 here is CASSLANTEAFF. The CDR3 nucleotides read TGTGCCAGCAGCCTTGCCAACACTGAAGCTTTCTTT.

This clonotype has only a few counts. Likely a read error: the CDR3 ends without its conserved phenylalanine or tryptophan. CDR3 sequence (DNA): TGTGCCAGCAGACCTTATAGCGCGAACACTGAAGCTTTCTCT. Its translation: CASRPYSANTEAFS. The genes are TRBV7-2 and TRBJ1-1; no clear D. The CDR3 consists of 14 residues. Deletions cut 6 bases from V and 1 base from J, with 12 bases between. Germline CDR1 SGHTA, CDR2 FQGNSA.

Note on this clonotype: A junction boundary mismatches the germline segment, possibly from a read error. This rearrangement joins TRBV24-1 to TRBJ2-7, with D perhaps TRBD2 (6 bases). This CDR3 is 16 amino acids long. The V gene's germline CDR1 is KGHDR and CDR2 SFDVKD. This CDR3 reads CATSDRTGTGAYEHYF. CDR3 nucleotide sequence: TGTGCCACCAGTGATAGAACCGGGACTGGGGCCTACGAGCATTACTTC.

The chain employs TRBV28 and TRBJ2-1, with 8 nucleotides matching TRBD2. Trimming took 2 bases from V and 7 from J; bases not matched to a gene: 4. CDR1 is MDHEN and CDR2 is SYDVKM in the germline V gene. This CDR3 is built from 14 residues. The CDR3 is CASSLGGTRNEQFF. CDR3 bases: TGTGCCAGCAGTTTAGGCGGGACTAGAAATGAGCAGTTCTTC.

Many counts were recorded for this clonotype. The genes are TRBV27 and TRBJ1-6; tentative D call: TRBD1 (6 bases). The CDR3 has 14 residues. V lost 4 bases to trimming and J lost 4 bases, with 8 bases between them. Looked up from germline, CDR1 is MNHEY and CDR2 is SMNVEV (reference sequence). The CDR3 sequence: CASSSQGYNSPLHF. In DNA form, the CDR3 reads TGTGCCAGCAGTTCCCAGGGGTATAATTCACCCCTCCACTTT.

This clonotype has a count of ten or more. The chain recombines TRBV11-2 with TRBJ1-2, with D unresolved. Germline CDR1 SGHAT, CDR2 FQNNGV. The CDR3 loop spans 13 amino acids. V dropped 0 bases and J dropped 7 bases, with 9 bases sitting between them. As DNA, the CDR3 is TGTGCCAGCAGCTTAGATAGGGAGGGTGGCTACACCTTC. Its protein is CASSLDREGGYTF.

This clonotype has a count of ten or more. V is TRBV2 and J is TRBJ2-2, with TRBD2 identical over 13 bases. The CDR3 runs to 17 residues. V shed 4 bases, J shed 4 bases, and the junction held 6 bases outside the gene matches. CDR1 is SNHLY and CDR2 is FYNNEI in the germline V gene. The CDR3 here is CASSGTSGSRVTGELFF. The CDR3, as DNA: TGTGCCAGCAGTGGGACTAGCGGGAGTCGGGTCACCGGGGAGCTGTTTTTT.

There are many counts of this clonotype. The CDR3 nucleotides read TGTGCCAGCAGTGGGAAGGGACAGGGGGCGGGCTACACCTTC. Protein sequence: CASSGKGQGAGYTF. The chain links TRBV2 to TRBJ1-2; the match to TRBD1 covers 12 bases. The CDR3 length is 14 residues. CDR1 is SNHLY and CDR2 is FYNNEI in the germline V gene. Trimming cost V 4 bases and J 8 bases; bases outside gene matches: 5.

This clonotype has a handful of counts. The V call is TRBV6-1, the J call TRBJ1-1; D might be TRBD1 (5 bases). Trimming took 5 bases from V and 7 from J, leaving 14 bases between them. Germline loops: CDR1 MNHNS, CDR2 SASEGT. CDR3 length: 13 residues. The CDR3 region is CASSSAGVSEAFF. CDR3 DNA sequence: TGTGCCAGCAGTTCTGCGGGGGTGAGTGAAGCTTTCTTT.

There are many counts of this clonotype. The chain carries TRBV15 and TRBJ1-5; 8 positions agree with TRBD1. The CDR3 covers 15 residues. Germline CDR1 is LNHNV and CDR2 is YYDKDF (reference sequence). Germline trimming cut 2 bases from V and 7 bases from J; bases unmatched to any gene: 7. The CDR3 loop reads CATSRLGQGHQPQHF. DNA of the CDR3: TGTGCCACCAGCAGATTAGGACAGGGTCACCAGCCCCAGCATTTT.

A few counts support this clonotype. At one boundary the junction diverges from the germline segment, which might be a read error. This chain uses TRBV28 with TRBJ2-3; TRBD2 aligns across 9 bases. The germline CDR1 and CDR2 sequences are MDHEN and SYDVKM. This CDR3 has 16 amino acids. This CDR3 is CASGLRMGTSTDTQCF. The DNA of the CDR3 is TGTGCCAGCGGACTTAGAATGGGGACTAGCACAGATACGCAGTGTTTT.

This clonotype occurred many times. CDR3 DNA sequence: TGTGCCAGCAGTTCTCAGATAGCCGGGACAGGGGGTTTGACTGAAGCTTTCTTT. Its translation: CASSSQIAGTGGLTEAFF. This rearrangement joins TRBV6-1 to TRBJ1-1, with 11 bases matching TRBD1. The V gene's germline CDR1 is MNHNS and CDR2 SASEGT. The ends lost 5 bases at V and 5 bases at J; junction bases unmatched: 16. The CDR3 has 18 residues.

The rearrangement joins TRBV7-6 to TRBJ2-1, with a tentative D call TRBD2 (6 bases). The germline V gene encodes CDR1 SGHVS and CDR2 FNYEAQ. The V end was cut by 0 bases, the J end by 7 bases, with 10 bases between. This CDR3 region has 14 residues. CDR3: CASSLAAGLNEQFF. The CDR3, as DNA: TGTGCCAGCAGCTTAGCGGCAGGACTAAATGAGCAGTTCTTC. Complete variable domain (other parts from reference TRBV7-6 and TRBJ2-1): GAGVSQSPRYKVTKRGQDVALRCDPISGHVSLYWYRQALGQGPEFLTYFNYEAQQDKSGLPNDRFSAERPEGSISTLTIQRTEQRDSAMYRCASSLAAGLNEQFFGPGTRLTVL.